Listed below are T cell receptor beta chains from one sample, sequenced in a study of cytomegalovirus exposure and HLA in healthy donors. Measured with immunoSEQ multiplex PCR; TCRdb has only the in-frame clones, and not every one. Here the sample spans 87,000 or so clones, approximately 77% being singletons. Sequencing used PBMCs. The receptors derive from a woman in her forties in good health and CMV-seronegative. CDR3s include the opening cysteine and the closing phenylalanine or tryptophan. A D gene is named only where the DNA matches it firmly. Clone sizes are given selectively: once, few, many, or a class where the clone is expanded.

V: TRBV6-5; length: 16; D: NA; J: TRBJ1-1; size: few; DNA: TGTGCCAGCAGTTACGGGGGCGCATTAAAAGGCACTGAAGCTTTCTTT; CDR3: CASSYGGALKGTEAFF
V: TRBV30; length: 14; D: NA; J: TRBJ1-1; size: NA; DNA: TGTGCCTCTACCCTGAGGCGGAGCATTCGTGAAGCTTTCTTT; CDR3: CASTLRRSIREAFF
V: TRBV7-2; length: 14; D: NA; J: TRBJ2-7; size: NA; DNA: TGTGCCAGCAGCTTAGTAAGGGGGTACTACGAGCAGTACTTC; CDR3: CASSLVRGYYEQYF
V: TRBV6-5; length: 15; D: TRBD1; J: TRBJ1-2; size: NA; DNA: TGTGCCAGCAGTTACTCCCCTCGGGACAGAAATGGCTACACCTTC; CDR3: CASSYSPRDRNGYTF
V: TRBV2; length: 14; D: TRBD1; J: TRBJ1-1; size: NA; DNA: TGTGCCAGCAGTGGGACAGGGCTGAACACTGAAGCTTTCTTT; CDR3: CASSGTGLNTEAFF
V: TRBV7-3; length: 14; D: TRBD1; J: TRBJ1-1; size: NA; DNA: TGTGCCAGCAGCCTGACAGGGGAGATCACTGAAGCTTTCTTT; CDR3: CASSLTGEITEAFF
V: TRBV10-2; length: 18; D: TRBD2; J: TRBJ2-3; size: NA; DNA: TGCGCCAGCAGTCCCTCCCTTGAGCGGGGGAGATTGGCAGATACGCAGTATTTT; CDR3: CASSPSLERGRLADTQYF
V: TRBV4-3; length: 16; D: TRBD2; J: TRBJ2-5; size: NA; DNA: TGCGCCAGCAGCCAAGTGCGACTAGCGGGGGGAGAGACCCAGTACTTC; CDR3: CASSQVRLAGGETQYF
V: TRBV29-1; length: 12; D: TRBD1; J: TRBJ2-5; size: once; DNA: TGCAGCGCGACGACAGGGGATGGGACCCAGTACTTC; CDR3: CSATTGDGTQYF
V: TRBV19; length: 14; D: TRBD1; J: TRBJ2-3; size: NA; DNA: TGTGCCAGTATGGAAAGGGGGCGCACAGATACGCAGTATTTT; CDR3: CASMERGRTDTQYF
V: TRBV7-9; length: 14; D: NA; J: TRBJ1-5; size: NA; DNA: TGTGCCAGCAGCTTAGAAGCCCAGAGGCAGCCCCAGCATTTT; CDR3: CASSLEAQRQPQHF
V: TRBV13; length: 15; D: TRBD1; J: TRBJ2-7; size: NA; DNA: TGTGCCAGCAGCTTAGAGGGACAGACCTACTACGAGCAGTACTTC; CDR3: CASSLEGQTYYEQYF
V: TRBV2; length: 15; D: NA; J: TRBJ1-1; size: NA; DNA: TGTGCCAGCAGTGAAGTTCCGGGGAGGAACACTGAAGCTTTCTTT; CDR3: CASSEVPGRNTEAFF
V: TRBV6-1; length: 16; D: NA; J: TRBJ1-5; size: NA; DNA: TGTGCCAGCAGTGAACCGCAGGGATATAGCAATCAGCCCCAGCATTTT; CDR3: CASSEPQGYSNQPQHF
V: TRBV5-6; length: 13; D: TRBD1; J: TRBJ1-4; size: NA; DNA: TGTGCCAGTAGACAGGGACTGAATGAAAAACTGTTTTTT; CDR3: CASRQGLNEKLFF
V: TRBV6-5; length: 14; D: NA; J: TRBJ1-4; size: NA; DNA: TGTGCCAGCAGTTGGCGCTCAGGGGATGAAAAACTGTTTTTT; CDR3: CASSWRSGDEKLFF
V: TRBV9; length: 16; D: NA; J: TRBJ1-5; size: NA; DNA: TGTGCCAGCAGCGTAGCGGCGGGCAATTCGCCCCAGCCCCAGCATTTT; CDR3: CASSVAAGNSPQPQHF
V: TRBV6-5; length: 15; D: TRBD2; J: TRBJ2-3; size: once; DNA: TGTGCCAGCAGTCTAGCGGGGGGCCGCACAGATACGCAGTATTTT; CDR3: CASSLAGGRTDTQYF
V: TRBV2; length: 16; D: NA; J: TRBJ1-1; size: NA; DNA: TGTGCCAGCAGTGAAAGGAGGGTAACCTTGAACACTGAAGCTTTCTTT; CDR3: CASSERRVTLNTEAFF
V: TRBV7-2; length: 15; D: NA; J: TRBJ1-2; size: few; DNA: TGTGCCAGCAGCCTTGCGACAGGATCGATCTATGGCTACACCTTC; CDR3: CASSLATGSIYGYTF
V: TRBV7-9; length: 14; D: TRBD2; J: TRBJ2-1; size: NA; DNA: TGTGCCAGCAGCTTAACAGGGACTAGGGGTGAGCAGTTCTTC; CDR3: CASSLTGTRGEQFF
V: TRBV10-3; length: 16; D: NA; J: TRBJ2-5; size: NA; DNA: TGTGCCATCAGTGAACCGACTATGGAGCACCAAGAGACCCAGTACTTC; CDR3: CAISEPTMEHQETQYF
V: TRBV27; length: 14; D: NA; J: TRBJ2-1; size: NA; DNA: TGTGCCAGCAGTTTTGGGCCGGGAGTGAATGAGCAGTTCTTC; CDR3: CASSFGPGVNEQFF
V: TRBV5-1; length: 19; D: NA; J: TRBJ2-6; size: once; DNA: TGCGCCAGCAGCTTGACAGGATCGCTTGGGTACTCTGGGGCCAACGTCCTGACTTTC; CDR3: CASSLTGSLGYSGANVLTF
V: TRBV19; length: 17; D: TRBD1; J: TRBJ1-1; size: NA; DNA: TGTGCCAGTAGTATTCGTGGGACAGAAGGGCAGAACACTGAAGCTTTCTTT; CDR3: CASSIRGTEGQNTEAFF
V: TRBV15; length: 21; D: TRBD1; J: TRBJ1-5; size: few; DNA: TGTGCCACCAGCAGAGATTCCCCGACAGGGGGACTTCCTTATAGCAATCAGCCCCAGCATTTT; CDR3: CATSRDSPTGGLPYSNQPQHF
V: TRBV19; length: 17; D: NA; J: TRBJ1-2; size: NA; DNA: TGTGCCAGTAGAAAAACAGGCTACGCGCCTGATAACTATGGCTACACCTTC; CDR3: CASRKTGYAPDNYGYTF
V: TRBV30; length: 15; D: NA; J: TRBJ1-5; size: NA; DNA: TGTGCCTGGAGTTCTGGACACCGTAGCAATCAGCCCCAGCATTTT; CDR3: CAWSSGHRSNQPQHF
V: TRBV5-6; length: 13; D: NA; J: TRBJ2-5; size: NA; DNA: TGTGCCAGCAGCTTGGCCGTCCAAGAGACCCAGTACTTC; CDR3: CASSLAVQETQYF
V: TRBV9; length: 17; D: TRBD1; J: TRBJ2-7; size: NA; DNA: TGTGCCAGCAGCGCCTCTCCCGGCGCGACAGGGCTCTACGAGCAGTACTTC; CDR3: CASSASPGATGLYEQYF
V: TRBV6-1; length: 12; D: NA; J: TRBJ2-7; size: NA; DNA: TGTGCCAGCAGTCAGACAGCCTACGAGCAGTACTTC; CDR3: CASSQTAYEQYF
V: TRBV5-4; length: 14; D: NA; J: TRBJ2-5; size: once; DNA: TGTGCCAGCAGAGCCGGGACAAGCGAGGAGACCCAGTACTTC; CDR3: CASRAGTSEETQYF
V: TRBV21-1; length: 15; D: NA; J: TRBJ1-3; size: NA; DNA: TGTGCCAGCAGCAACGGTGCAGGGACTGGAAACACCATATATTTT; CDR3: CASSNGAGTGNTIYF
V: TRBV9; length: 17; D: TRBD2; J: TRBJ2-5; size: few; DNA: TGTGCCAGCGCTGAGACTAGCGGGGGGGGCCCTCAAGAGACCCAGTACTTC; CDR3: CASAETSGGGPQETQYF
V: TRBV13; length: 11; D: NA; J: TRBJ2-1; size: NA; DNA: TGTGCCAGCAGCTTGGGGCCTGAGCAGTTCTTC; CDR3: CASSLGPEQFF
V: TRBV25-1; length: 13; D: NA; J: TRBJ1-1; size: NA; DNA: TGTGCCAGCAGTGCAGGAGGATCCACTGAAGCTTTCTTT; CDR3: CASSAGGSTEAFF
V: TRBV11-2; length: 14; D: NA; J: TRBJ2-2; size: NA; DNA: TGTGCCAGCACCACGCTACCGGGTACCGGGGAGCTGTTTTTT; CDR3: CASTTLPGTGELFF
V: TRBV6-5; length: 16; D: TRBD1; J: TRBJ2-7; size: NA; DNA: TGTGCCAGCAGTTCGTTCCGAGGACAGGGGACCCGCGAGCAGTACTTC; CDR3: CASSSFRGQGTREQYF
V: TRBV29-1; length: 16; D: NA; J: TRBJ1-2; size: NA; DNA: TGCAGCTATCACGACCGGCGCGGGCTAGCTAACTATGGCTACACCTTC; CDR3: CSYHDRRGLANYGYTF
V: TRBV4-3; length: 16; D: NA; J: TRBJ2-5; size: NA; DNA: TGCGCCAGCAGCCAAGGAAGAGGAACGGTCCAAGAGACCCAGTACTTC; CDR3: CASSQGRGTVQETQYF